This TCR beta chain is from a study of T cells in Graves' hyperthyroidism and ophthalmopathy. The wider study: At the time of initial diagnosis and before any treatment, peripheral blood was collected. Study-level results: Appearing also in blood were most of the thyroid clonotypes expanded above 0.001.

The V end lost 5 bases, the J end lost 1 base, and 18 bases lay between the germline ends. Germline CDR1 is SQVTM and CDR2 is ANQGSEA. CDR3 length: 16 amino acids. This clonotype has ten or more counts. Its matching antigen is unknown. From RNA transcripts, TCR beta CDR3 regions were amplified. First-round RT-PCR targeting the TCR CDR3 was performed with the HTBI primer set. TCRdb re-derived calls from the multiplex PCR reads in MiXCR, one entry per CDR3 protein. The sample records approximately 640,000 distinct CDR3 sequences, roughly 17% being singletons. Hyperthyroidism had been newly diagnosed in patients aged 18 to 65, and its duration was under 2 months.

The rearrangement uses TRBV29-1 and TRBJ2-1, with a possible D match to TRBD2 (6 bases). Sample: blood. The sequence came from a woman aged 25 to 45 with Graves' hyperthyroidism. The CDR3 loop reads CSVRYQGAGSYNEQFF. The CDR3 DNA reads TGCAGCGTTCGCTATCAAGGGGCGGGATCCTACAATGAGCAGTTCTTC.